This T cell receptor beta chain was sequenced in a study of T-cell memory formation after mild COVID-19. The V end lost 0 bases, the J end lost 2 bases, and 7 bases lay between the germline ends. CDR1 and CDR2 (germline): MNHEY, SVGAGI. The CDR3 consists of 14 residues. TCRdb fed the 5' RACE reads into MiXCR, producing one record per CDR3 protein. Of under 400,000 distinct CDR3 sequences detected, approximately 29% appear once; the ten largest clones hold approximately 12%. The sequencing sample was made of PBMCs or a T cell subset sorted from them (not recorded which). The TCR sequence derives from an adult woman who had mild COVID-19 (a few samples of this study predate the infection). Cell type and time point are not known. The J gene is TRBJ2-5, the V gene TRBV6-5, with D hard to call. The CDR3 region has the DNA TGTGCCAGCAGTTACTCGTATGGGCAAGAGACCCAGTACTTC. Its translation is CASSYSYGQETQYF.